What follows are 30 T cell receptor beta chains derived from one specimen sequenced in a study of circulating and synovial CD4+ cells in juvenile arthritis. Measured with immunoSEQ multiplex PCR; TCRdb has only the in-frame clones, and not every one. This sample has 25,000 to 35,000 clones, with just under 95% found just once. Sequenced sample: CD4+ T cells from blood. The receptors shown here come from a human donor with juvenile idiopathic arthritis.

The rearrangement joins TRBV6-6 to TRBJ2-7, with 8 bases that match TRBD2. The J segment lost 7 bases and the V segment lost 0 bases, leaving 8 bases of the junction unmatched. The CDR3 has 15 amino acids. Per the germline V gene, CDR1 is MNHNY and CDR2 is SVGAGI (reference sequence). CDR3 nucleotide sequence: TGTGCCAGCAGTTACTCAGGGGCAGGCGGGGGGGAGCAGTACTTC. Encoded protein: CASSYSGAGGGEQYF.

The chain links TRBV6-6 to TRBJ1-3; tentative D call: TRBD1 (5 bases). V was cut by 3 bases and J by 0 bases, with 12 bases left in between. This CDR3 has 16 residues. Germline V gene data show CDR1 as MNHNY and CDR2 as SVGAGI (reference sequence). This chain's CDR3 is CASSYLGGSSGNTIYF. Here the CDR3 DNA reads TGTGCCAGCAGTTATTTGGGGGGGAGCTCTGGAAACACCATATATTTT.

This clone was seen only once. This rearrangement joins TRBV7-3 to TRBJ2-3; TRBD2 is a possible D gene (6 bases). The germline V and J ends were trimmed by 4 bases and 5 bases, with 13 bases remaining between them. Per the germline V gene, CDR1 is SGHTA and CDR2 is FQGTGA. CDR3 length: 14 amino acids. CDR3 amino acids: CASSWGGGIDTQYF. The CDR3 DNA is TGTGCCAGCAGCTGGGGCGGAGGGATAGATACGCAGTATTTT. Combining the CDR3 with reference TRBV7-3 and TRBJ2-3 gives the whole variable domain GAGVSQTPSNKVTEKGKYVELRCDPISGHTALYWYRQSLGQGPEFLIYFQGTGAADDSGLPNDRFFAVRPEGSVSTLKIQRTERGDSAVYLCASSWGGGIDTQYFGPGTRLTVL.

This clone was detected once. The CDR3 coding sequence is TGTGCCAGCAGCAAGGTTAGGGGTTACGAGCAGTACTTC. Residues: CASSKVRGYEQYF. J is TRBJ2-7 and V is TRBV21-1; the table's D call TRBD1 went unverified against the DNA. TRBV21-1 counts as a pseudogene. This CDR3 has 13 residues.

The V call is TRBV6-5, the J call TRBJ2-7; TRBD1 matches 9 bases. The J segment lost 4 bases and the V segment lost 2 bases, leaving 6 bases of the junction unmatched. Germline values: CDR1 MNHEY, CDR2 SVGAGI. This CDR3 has 15 residues. This CDR3 reads CASSYPGTGIYEQYF. CDR3 coding DNA: TGTGCCAGCAGTTACCCCGGGACAGGGATTTACGAGCAGTACTTC.

This chain links TRBV4-1 with TRBJ1-3, with D unresolved. Germline V gives CDR1 MGHRA, CDR2 YSYEKL. This CDR3 has 14 residues. V lost 0 bases and J 8 bases, leaving 11 bases between the germline ends. CDR3 sequence (DNA): TGCGCCAGCAGCCAAGATGGCGGGGTGGACACCATATATTTT. Protein product: CASSQDGGVDTIYF.

This chain joins TRBV7-3 and TRBJ1-1; D gene ambiguous. V lost 0 bases and J 3 bases, leaving 11 bases between the germline ends. Germline lookup yields CDR1 SGHTA and CDR2 FQGTGA. The CDR3 totals 15 residues. CDR3 coding DNA: TGTGCCAGCAGCTTAACGTCGGGGTGGCACACTGAAGCTTTCTTT. It yields the protein CASSLTSGWHTEAFF. The complete variable domain, with remaining parts taken from reference TRBV7-3 and TRBJ1-1, reads GAGVSQTPSNKVTEKGKYVELRCDPISGHTALYWYRQSLGQGPEFLIYFQGTGAADDSGLPNDRFFAVRPEGSVSTLKIQRTERGDSAVYLCASSLTSGWHTEAFFGQGTRLTVV.

This clone was counted a single time. The CDR3 is CASSLVGQGGEQFF. The CDR3 bases are TGTGCCAGCAGCTTGGTGGGACAGGGGGGTGAGCAGTTCTTC. The chain couples TRBV5-4 to TRBJ2-1, with 11 bases fitting TRBD1. Trimming took 0 bases from V and 9 from J; bases not matched to a gene: 2. The CDR3 spans 14 residues. CDR1 is SGHNT, CDR2 YYREEE, per germline (reference sequence).

The V gene is TRBV15, the J gene TRBJ2-7, with 10 bases that match TRBD2. The CDR3 length is 17 residues. The trim removed 0 bases at V and 2 bases at J, leaving 7 bases unmatched. Germline assignment: CDR1 LNHNV and CDR2 YYDKDF (reference sequence). The CDR3 loop is CATSRDGRAGGPYEQYF. In DNA, the CDR3 is TGTGCCACCAGCAGAGATGGAAGAGCGGGAGGGCCCTACGAGCAGTACTTC.

The gene calls are TRBV5-1 and TRBJ2-2; D call uncertain. The CDR3 is 15 amino acids. Germline V gene sequence: CDR1 SGHRS, CDR2 YFSETQ. V was cut by 0 bases and J by 0 bases, with 6 bases left in between. CDR3 sequence: CASSLDRPNTGELFF. The CDR3 DNA sequence: TGCGCCAGCAGCTTGGACAGACCGAACACCGGGGAGCTGTTTTTT.

This chain's CDR3 is CASSMDRLREQYF. In DNA form, the CDR3 reads TGTGCCAGCAGCATGGACAGGTTGAGAGAGCAGTACTTC. The chain uses TRBV11-3 and TRBJ2-7; 7 nucleotides agree with TRBD1. J was trimmed by 7 bases and V by 5 bases; bases with no gene match: 8. Germline V CDR1 and CDR2: SGHNT, YENEEA. The CDR3 consists of 13 residues.

The chain is built from TRBV28 and TRBJ2-7; 8 bases fit TRBD2. Germline lookup yields CDR1 MDHEN and CDR2 SYDVKM. The ends lost 1 base at V and 4 bases at J; junction bases unmatched: 9. The CDR3 runs to 16 residues. CDR3 sequence (DNA): TGTGCCAGCAGTTTATTTTCAGCGGGAGATCGGTACGAGCAGTACTTC. Encoded protein: CASSLFSAGDRYEQYF.

The CDR3 sequence: CASSPLAGGRETQYF. The CDR3 DNA reads TGTGCCAGCAGCCCTCTAGCGGGAGGGCGGGAGACCCAGTACTTC. This chain connects TRBV6-5 to TRBJ2-5; TRBD2 matches at 12 bases. With V trimmed by 6 bases and J by 5 bases, 7 bases remained unmatched. From germline, CDR1 is MNHEY and CDR2 SVGAGI. The CDR3 has 15 residues.

The chain has TRBV18 and TRBJ2-1, with a possible D match to TRBD1 (5 bases). The V gene's germline CDR1 is KGHSH and CDR2 LQKENI. Between the trimmed V and J ends, which lost 3 bases and 8 bases, there was a span of 8 bases. The CDR3 is made up of 12 amino acids. The chain's CDR3 is CASSPQGDEQFF. CDR3 in DNA: TGTGCCAGCTCACCCCAAGGGGATGAGCAGTTCTTC.

The gene calls are TRBV15 and TRBJ1-4; D is uncertain. Deletions cut 1 base from V and 5 bases from J, with 11 bases between. This CDR3 region has 15 residues. From germline, CDR1 is LNHNV and CDR2 YYDKDF (reference sequence). The CDR3 DNA sequence: TGTGCCACCAGCAGAGGATGGGCGGGAAATGAAAAACTGTTTTTT. Amino acids: CATSRGWAGNEKLFF.

The J gene is TRBJ2-2, the V gene TRBV6-4; 8 bases align to TRBD2. This CDR3 has 16 residues. Germline assignment: CDR1 MRHNA and CDR2 SNTAGT. Trimming cost V 6 bases and J 4 bases; bases outside gene matches: 10. CDR3 sequence reads: CASSPTTSVGTGELFF. The CDR3 bases are TGTGCCAGCAGCCCCACGACTAGCGTAGGCACCGGGGAGCTGTTTTTT.

The chain combines TRBV5-4 with TRBJ1-1, with TRBD1 as a possible D gene (6 bases). Between the trimmed V and J ends, which lost 1 base and 2 bases, there was a span of 12 bases. Germline lookup yields CDR1 SGHNT and CDR2 YYREEE (reference sequence). The CDR3 consists of 15 residues. The CDR3 protein is CASSLRQGRNTEAFF. The CDR3 DNA sequence: TGTGCCAGCAGCTTGCGGCAGGGGCGTAACACTGAAGCTTTCTTT.

The chain carries TRBV9 and TRBJ2-7; a possible D gene is TRBD2 (6 bases). Germline V gene data show CDR1 as SGDLS and CDR2 as YYNGEE. The CDR3 totals 15 residues. Trimming removed 0 bases from V and 0 bases from J, with 10 bases in between. The CDR3 loop is CASSVGGTPSYEQYF. The CDR3 DNA sequence: TGTGCCAGCAGCGTAGGAGGGACTCCCTCCTACGAGCAGTACTTC.

This chain links TRBV27 with TRBJ2-5, with 7 bases that match TRBD2. This CDR3 contains 15 residues. The germline V gene has CDR1 MNHEY and CDR2 SMNVEV (reference sequence). Trimming at V came to 2 bases and at J to 5 bases, leaving 8 bases not matched to a gene. CDR3 protein: CASSLTGGGLETQYF. The CDR3 DNA reads as TGTGCCAGCAGTTTAACCGGGGGAGGGCTGGAGACCCAGTACTTC.

The chain combines TRBV5-1 with TRBJ2-7; TRBD1 aligns across 10 bases. There are 14 residues in the CDR3. Germline V gene lookup returns CDR1 SGHRS and CDR2 YFSETQ. Losses at the gene ends were 3 bases for V and 3 bases for J; bases not matched to a gene: 3. CDR3 sequence reads: CASSWDRGIYEQYF. Written as DNA, the CDR3 is TGCGCCAGCAGCTGGGACAGGGGTATCTACGAGCAGTACTTC.

The chain has TRBV25-1 and TRBJ1-1; 7 nucleotides agree with TRBD1. The CDR3 has 14 amino acids. Trimming cost V 4 bases and J 3 bases; bases outside gene matches: 5. The germline CDR1 and CDR2 sequences are MGHDK and SYGVNS. The CDR3 region has the DNA TGTGCCAGCAGTGGGACAGGTGGTTACACTGAAGCTTTCTTT. Protein product: CASSGTGGYTEAFF.

J is TRBJ2-5 and V is TRBV9; 9 bases align to TRBD2. CDR3 length: 16 amino acids. V was clipped by 2 bases and J by 2 bases; unmatched bases: 7. CDR1 SGDLS and CDR2 YYNGEE come from the germline V gene. CDR3: CASSVGLASTQETQYF. CDR3 sequence (DNA): TGTGCCAGCAGCGTTGGACTAGCGAGTACTCAAGAGACCCAGTACTTC.

The chain recombines TRBV5-5 with TRBJ2-7; 8 nucleotides match TRBD2. The germline V gene encodes CDR1 SGHKS and CDR2 YYEKEE (reference sequence). This CDR3 spans 14 amino acids. Trimming at V came to 2 bases and at J to 2 bases, leaving 3 bases not matched to a gene. The CDR3 DNA reads as TGTGCCAGCAGCTTCGGGGGGGCCGCCTACGAGCAGTACTTC. Protein: CASSFGGAAYEQYF.

J is TRBJ2-7 and V is TRBV4-1, with 7 bases lining up with TRBD2. CDR3 length: 17 amino acids. The V and J ends lost 2 bases and 2 bases, in that order; junction bases with no gene match: 12. The V gene's germline CDR1 is MGHRA and CDR2 YSYEKL. The CDR3 DNA is TGCGCCAGCAGCCAAAGCGGAAAATCGGGAGGACCCTACGAGCAGTACTTC. Translation gives CASSQSGKSGGPYEQYF.

In this sample, this clone is medium-sized. The CDR3 sequence: CASSDLAGGDTQYF. The CDR3 region has the DNA TGTGCCAGCAGTGACTTAGCGGGAGGAGATACGCAGTATTTT. The chain has TRBV6-4 and TRBJ2-3; 10 nucleotides line up with TRBD2. CDR3 size: 14 residues. After removal of 1 base from V and 5 bases from J, the junction contained 0 bases not matched to a gene. Germline V CDR1 and CDR2: MRHNA, SNTAGT.

This clone was seen just once. The DNA of the CDR3 is TGTGCCAGCAGCGTAGTCAGCGGGGGAAACACCGGGGAGCTGTTTTTT. Its translation: CASSVVSGGNTGELFF. This chain uses TRBV9 with TRBJ2-2, with 8 bases fitting TRBD2. The CDR3 extends over 16 amino acids. The V and J ends lost 0 bases and 2 bases, in that order; junction bases with no gene match: 3. Germline CDR1 reads SGDLS; CDR2 reads YYNGEE.

The chain joins TRBV7-8 to TRBJ2-7; 9 nucleotides agree with TRBD1. The CDR3 loop spans 16 amino acids. With 1 base clipped from V and 2 bases from J, the junction kept 6 bases outside the gene matches. Looked up from germline, CDR1 is SGHVS and CDR2 is FQNEAQ. Written as DNA, the CDR3 is TGTGCCAGCAGCTTAGGCCCACAGGGGGCCACCTACGAGCAGTACTTC. Translating it yields CASSLGPQGATYEQYF. Filled out from reference TRBV7-8 and TRBJ2-7, the complete variable domain reads GAGVSQSPRYKVAKRGQDVALRCDPISGHVSLFWYQQALGQGPEFLTYFQNEAQLDKSGLPSDRFFAERPEGSVSTLKIQRTQQEDSAVYLCASSLGPQGATYEQYFGPGTRLTVT.

This chain connects TRBV10-1 to TRBJ2-5; maybe TRBD1 (6 bases). V dropped 0 bases and J dropped 7 bases, with 18 bases sitting between them. CDR3 length: 16 amino acids. The germline V gene has CDR1 WNHNN and CDR2 SYGVQD (reference sequence). CDR3 bases: TGCGCCAGCAGTGAGTCGGCCAGGACAGCCGTCGGGACCCAGTACTTC. Its translation is CASSESARTAVGTQYF.

The CDR3 loop reads CASSPGNSYNEQFF. The CDR3 coding sequence is TGCGCCAGCAGCCCAGGGAACTCCTACAATGAGCAGTTCTTC. The V gene is TRBV5-1, the J gene TRBJ2-1; maybe TRBD1 (5 bases). This CDR3 spans 14 amino acids. Germline CDR1 reads SGHRS; CDR2 reads YFSETQ. Trimming cost V 4 bases and J 0 bases, with 8 bases left between them.

The chain couples TRBV28 to TRBJ1-2; 9 bases map to TRBD1. The V gene's germline CDR1 is MDHEN and CDR2 SYDVKM. CDR3 length equals 14 residues. J gave up 5 bases and V 4 bases, and 5 bases lay outside the gene matches. The CDR3 DNA is TGTGCCAGCAGTTCCTCAGGACAGGGGTATGGCTACACCTTC. Amino acid sequence: CASSSSGQGYGYTF.